The next 16 T cell receptor beta chains were all read from a single sample in a study of blood T cells in healthy people across ages. Combining a sample-barcoded 5' primer with a J-beta primer mix, a second PCR ran for roughly 7 to 12 cycles. TCRdb processed the 5' RACE reads anew with MiXCR; each CDR3 protein has one entry. The sample holds some 880,000 distinct CDR3 sequences, around 34% seen once. The sequenced sample consisted of blood. The receptor set was obtained from a man younger than 30 in good health.

J is TRBJ1-1 and V is TRBV12-3 or TRBV12-4; weak D call: TRBD1 (6 bases). The CDR3 runs 15 residues. Deletions cut 5 bases from V and 1 base from J, with 14 bases between. CDR3 in amino acids: CASSPRGAGNTEAFF. In nucleotides, the CDR3 is TGTGCCAGCAGTCCCCGGGGGGCAGGGAACACTGAAGCTTTCTTT.

This clonotype has only a few counts. The J gene is TRBJ2-4, the V gene TRBV6-5; no reliable D call. The J call is in doubt because the DNA end fits TRBJ2-7 better. This CDR3 comprises 12 residues. Germline CDR1 reads MNHEY; CDR2 reads SVGAGI. The CDR3 region has the DNA TGTGCCAGCAGCCGCCTCGGCTACGAGCAGTACTTC. Translated: CASSRLGYEQYF.

The genes are TRBV6-5 and TRBJ1-6; TRBD1 is a possible D gene (5 bases). This CDR3 is built from 18 residues. V lost 0 bases to trimming and J lost 5 bases, with 17 bases between them. Germline CDR1 and CDR2: MNHEY and SVGAGI. This CDR3 is CASSYSTFPSGNNSPLHF. CDR3 DNA: TGTGCCAGCAGTTACTCTACTTTCCCTTCAGGGAATAATTCACCCCTCCACTTT.

This clonotype has ten or more counts. The chain uses TRBV3-1 and TRBJ2-3, with D perhaps TRBD2 (5 bases). Germline loops: CDR1 LGHDT, CDR2 YNNKEL (reference sequence). Trimming removed 0 bases from V and 1 base from J, with 17 bases in between. CDR3 length: 18 residues. The CDR3 region is CASSQEALASKGTDTQYF. The CDR3 DNA is TGTGCCAGCAGCCAAGAGGCGCTTGCTAGCAAGGGCACAGATACGCAGTATTTT.

The chain's CDR3 is CSVEDGAGTYGYTF. The CDR3, as DNA: TGCAGCGTTGAAGACGGCGCAGGGACCTATGGCTACACCTTC. The rearrangement joins TRBV29-1 to TRBJ1-2; maybe TRBD1 (5 bases). Per the germline V gene, CDR1 is SQVTM and CDR2 is ANQGSEA. The CDR3 contains 14 residues. V dropped 0 bases and J dropped 4 bases, with 12 bases sitting between them.

This clonotype was counted between two and nine times. The chain uses TRBV2 and TRBJ1-1, with 8 bases lining up with TRBD1. Germline CDR1 and CDR2: SNHLY and FYNNEI. With 11 bases clipped from V and 2 bases from J, the junction kept 10 bases outside the gene matches. CDR3 length equals 14 residues. The CDR3: CACRRGTGNTEAFF. In DNA form, the CDR3 reads TGTGCCTGCCGTAGAGGGACAGGAAACACTGAAGCTTTCTTT.

This clonotype was counted at least ten times. The V gene is TRBV12-3 or TRBV12-4, the J gene TRBJ1-2, with 8 bases identical to TRBD1. The V and J ends lost 5 bases and 4 bases, in that order; junction bases with no gene match: 9. The CDR3 consists of 15 residues. CDR3 amino acids: CASSRETGDTYGYTF. CDR3 nucleotide sequence: TGTGCCAGCAGTCGGGAGACAGGGGACACCTATGGCTACACCTTC.

Of note for this clonotype: A read error may account for a junction end that differs from germline. The chain joins TRBV4-2 to TRBJ2-3, with 7 bases identical to TRBD2. Germline CDR1 LGHNA, CDR2 YNFKEQ. The CDR3 loop spans 18 amino acids. The CDR3 coding sequence is TGTGTCAGCAGCCAAGAGCCAGCTAGCGGTTATACCACAGATACGCAGTATTTT. This encodes CVSSQEPASGYTTDTQYF.

This sequence joins TRBV3-1 and TRBJ2-2, with 11 nucleotides matching TRBD2. V lost 0 bases and J lost 6; bases outside the gene matches: 3. CDR1 LGHDT and CDR2 YNNKEL come from the germline V gene (reference sequence). The CDR3 runs 16 residues. DNA of the CDR3: TGTGCCAGCAGCCAAGATTTAGCGGGGGGGCCCGGGGAGCTGTTTTTT. Translated, it gives CASSQDLAGGPGELFF.

This clonotype turned up a few times. The V gene is TRBV7-9, the J gene TRBJ1-2; TRBD1 might be the D (5 bases). CDR3 length: 13 residues. V was trimmed by 7 bases and J by 3 bases, leaving 12 bases between them. Germline-derived CDR1 and CDR2 are SEHNR and FQNEAQ (reference sequence). CDR3 protein: CASTQGGDYGYTF. As DNA, the CDR3 is TGTGCCAGCACCCAAGGAGGGGACTATGGCTACACCTTC.

This clonotype was counted only a few times. The chain combines TRBV3-1 with TRBJ1-4, with D possibly being TRBD1 (5 bases). V shed 4 bases and J shed 8 bases, with 14 bases lying between them. CDR1 and CDR2 (germline): LGHDT, YNNKEL (reference sequence). This CDR3 is 14 amino acids long. The CDR3 region has the DNA TGTGCCAGCAGCCCGGGACCCAAGGCGGAAAAACTGTTTTTT. Residues: CASSPGPKAEKLFF.

In its sample, this clonotype was seen a few times. The gene calls are TRBV10-3 and TRBJ2-7; a possible D gene is TRBD2 (7 bases). The CDR3 runs 15 residues. CDR1 ENHRY and CDR2 SYGVKD come from the germline V gene. V lost 7 bases to trimming and J lost 7 bases, with 23 bases between them. In nucleotides, the CDR3 is TGTGCCATCAAGGGGGGGACACTAGGCGACAATGAGCAGTACTTC. As protein: CAIKGGTLGDNEQYF.

Ten or more counts support this clonotype. J is TRBJ1-2 and V is TRBV10-3, with TRBD1 matching over 9 bases. Germline lookup yields CDR1 ENHRY and CDR2 SYGVKD. The V segment lost 4 bases and the J segment 7 bases; nucleotides outside the gene matches: 7. The CDR3 is made up of 14 amino acids. CDR3 bases: TGTGCCATCAGTGGGGGACAGGGCCTGAGTGGCTACACCTTC. It codes for CAISGGQGLSGYTF.

The table lists this clonotype with a few counts. The rearrangement uses TRBV7-2 and TRBJ1-3; no clear D. The germline V and J ends were trimmed by 5 bases and 4 bases, with 9 bases remaining between them. The CDR3 length is 13 residues. Germline CDR1 is SGHTA and CDR2 is FQGNSA. This CDR3 reads CASSLDRGNTIYF. DNA of the CDR3: TGTGCCAGCAGCCTGGATCGGGGAAACACCATATATTTT.

The rearrangement uses TRBV20-1 and TRBJ2-7; D call uncertain. This CDR3 region has 15 residues. Germline values: CDR1 DFQATT, CDR2 SNEGSKA (reference sequence). V lost 0 bases and J 7 bases, leaving 19 bases between the germline ends. The CDR3 is CSARDSGSSYNEQYF. In DNA form, the CDR3 reads TGCAGTGCTAGAGATTCTGGCAGCTCCTACAATGAGCAGTACTTC.

Concerning this clonotype itself: Germline is not matched at one junction end, which may reflect a read error. V is TRBV20-1 and J is TRBJ2-3; 7 nucleotides match TRBD2. The CDR3 totals 19 residues. Germline V gene sequence: CDR1 DFQATT, CDR2 SNEGSKA (reference sequence). The CDR3 DNA reads as TGCAGTGCTGGGGTCCTAGCGGCCCAGGTGGGGCAGGGCGTAGATGCGCAGTATTTT. Encoded protein: CSAGVLAAQVGQGVDAQYF.